This T cell receptor beta chain was recovered during a study of human T cells and chemical hapten exposure. Across the whole study: DPC 0.01% went on the upper back by patch test, with reading at 6 days.

V lost 6 bases and J lost 9, with 13 bases in between. From germline, CDR1 is SGHVS and CDR2 FNYEAQ. The CDR3 extends over 12 amino acids. A note on this clonotype: Antigen specificity is unknown.

Study results and limitations: No alteration of TCRs above 1 in 1000 frequency was seen with DPC sensitization.

Time point in this sample: patch test 1, 2 weeks after DPC sensitization. Treatment reported: therapeutic diphenylcyclopropenone sensitization with weekly scalp DPC. As the library was built, unique molecular identifiers were attached to individual cDNA molecules. In the original analysis: Between about 23,224 and 700,000 TCRs appeared in each sample, and the median stood at 95,638. One entry per CDR3 protein results from TCRdb running MiXCR on the RACE reads. The authors' filters were not applied to this entry. Among approximately 400,000 distinct CDR3 sequences, roughly 5% were seen once, and the ten largest hold 2% to 2.5%.

The V call is TRBV7-6, the J call TRBJ2-3, with D tentatively TRBD1 or TRBD2 (5 bases each). Material: whole blood, obtained in connection with sensitization to the hapten diphenylcyclopropenone (DPC). The clonotype originates from a woman aged 50 to 60 with alopecia areata. Some clones in this sample may be carry-over from other donors' samples. The chain's CDR3 is CASRGTEITQYF. The DNA of the CDR3 is TGTGCCAGCAGGGGGACCGAGATCACGCAGTATTTT.